Listed below are T cell receptor beta chains from one sample, sequenced in a study of pediatric ulcerative colitis. The repertoire was sequenced with immunoSEQ multiplex PCR; TCRdb's copy has only in-frame clones and lacks some. The sample lists around 10,000 clones, 80% to 90% occurring once. The sequencing sample was made of gut tissue. The receptors derive from a girl between 10 and 17 years old who was a control in a study of pediatric ulcerative colitis. Each CDR3 is given with its conserved first and last residue. Fields, in order: CDR3 protein, CDR3 DNA, clone size, CDR3 length, V gene, D gene, J gene. A D gene is named only where the DNA matches it firmly. The size of a clone is reported for some rows only, either as once, few or many, or as a class for expanded clones.

cdr3_aa: CASSREVSEQYF
cdr3_nt: TGTGCCAGCAGCCGAGAGGTATCCGAGCAGTACTTC
clone_size: few
cdr3_length: 12
v_call: TRBV11-2
d_call: NA
j_call: TRBJ2-7

cdr3_aa: CASSFSGTSSNEQFF
cdr3_nt: TGTGCCAGCAGCTTCTCCGGGACTAGCAGCAATGAGCAGTTCTTC
clone_size: NA
cdr3_length: 15
v_call: TRBV7-2
d_call: TRBD2
j_call: TRBJ2-1

cdr3_aa: CATWTGHNTEAFF
cdr3_nt: TGTGCCACCTGGACAGGGCACAACACTGAAGCTTTCTTT
clone_size: NA
cdr3_length: 13
v_call: TRBV28
d_call: TRBD1
j_call: TRBJ1-1

cdr3_aa: CASSEAGGGYEQYF
cdr3_nt: TGTGCCAGCAGTGAAGCAGGGGGGGGCTACGAGCAGTACTTC
clone_size: NA
cdr3_length: 14
v_call: TRBV6-1
d_call: NA
j_call: TRBJ2-7

cdr3_aa: CSARAPETQYF
cdr3_nt: TGCAGTGCTAGAGCCCCGGAGACCCAGTACTTC
clone_size: NA
cdr3_length: 11
v_call: TRBV20-1
d_call: NA
j_call: TRBJ2-5

cdr3_aa: CSVDLEDTQYF
cdr3_nt: TGCAGCGTTGATTTGGAGGATACGCAGTATTTT
clone_size: once
cdr3_length: 11
v_call: TRBV29-1
d_call: NA
j_call: TRBJ2-3

cdr3_aa: CASSRGLADSYEQYF
cdr3_nt: TGCGCCAGCAGCCGGGGGCTAGCGGACTCCTACGAGCAGTACTTC
clone_size: NA
cdr3_length: 15
v_call: TRBV4-1
d_call: NA
j_call: TRBJ2-7

cdr3_aa: CASSHVGPGGALYTEAFF
cdr3_nt: TGTGCCAGCAGCCACGTCGGGCCAGGGGGCGCTTTGTACACTGAAGCTTTCTTT
clone_size: NA
cdr3_length: 18
v_call: TRBV11-2
d_call: TRBD1
j_call: TRBJ1-1

cdr3_aa: CASSQASSGSSYEQYF
cdr3_nt: TGCGCCAGCAGCCAGGCCTCTAGCGGGAGCTCCTACGAGCAGTACTTC
clone_size: NA
cdr3_length: 16
v_call: TRBV4-1
d_call: TRBD2
j_call: TRBJ2-7

cdr3_aa: CATSRDYVEPSNQPQHF
cdr3_nt: TGTGCCACCAGCAGAGATTATGTGGAACCAAGCAATCAGCCCCAGCATTTT
clone_size: NA
cdr3_length: 17
v_call: TRBV15
d_call: NA
j_call: TRBJ1-5

cdr3_aa: CASSRWDDSYEQYF
cdr3_nt: TGCGCCAGCAGTAGATGGGACGACTCCTACGAGCAGTACTTC
clone_size: NA
cdr3_length: 14
v_call: TRBV4-1
d_call: NA
j_call: TRBJ2-7

cdr3_aa: CASSREAAPLYNEQFF
cdr3_nt: TGTGCCAGTTCCCGCGAGGCGGCACCCCTTTACAATGAGCAGTTCTTC
clone_size: NA
cdr3_length: 16
v_call: TRBV19
d_call: NA
j_call: TRBJ2-1

cdr3_aa: CASSYPGTYEQYF
cdr3_nt: TGTGCCAGCAGTTATCCCGGAACCTACGAGCAGTACTTC
clone_size: NA
cdr3_length: 13
v_call: TRBV6-5
d_call: NA
j_call: TRBJ2-7

cdr3_aa: CASSLGRYQETQYF
cdr3_nt: TGTGCCAGCAGCTTAGGCAGGTACCAAGAGACCCAGTACTTC
clone_size: NA
cdr3_length: 14
v_call: TRBV5-5
d_call: NA
j_call: TRBJ2-5

cdr3_aa: CASSRRNTGELFF
cdr3_nt: TGTGCCAGCAGTCGCAGGAACACCGGGGAGCTGTTTTTT
clone_size: NA
cdr3_length: 13
v_call: TRBV25-1
d_call: NA
j_call: TRBJ2-2

cdr3_aa: CASSKGTVYEQYF
cdr3_nt: TGTGCCAGCAGTAAGGGGACAGTTTACGAGCAGTACTTC
clone_size: NA
cdr3_length: 13
v_call: TRBV6-5
d_call: TRBD1
j_call: TRBJ2-7

cdr3_aa: CASSAYTGELFF
cdr3_nt: TGCGCCAGCAGTGCCTACACCGGGGAGCTGTTTTTT
clone_size: NA
cdr3_length: 12
v_call: TRBV10-2
d_call: NA
j_call: TRBJ2-2

cdr3_aa: CASSRLGNEQYF
cdr3_nt: TGTGCCAGCAGCCGCCTTGGGAACGAGCAGTACTTC
clone_size: NA
cdr3_length: 12
v_call: TRBV4-2
d_call: NA
j_call: TRBJ2-7

cdr3_aa: CASSRQGANNQPQHF
cdr3_nt: TGTGCCAGCAGTAGGCAGGGGGCTAATAATCAGCCCCAGCATTTT
clone_size: few
cdr3_length: 15
v_call: TRBV2
d_call: TRBD1
j_call: TRBJ1-5

cdr3_aa: CASSLGGPNNYGYTF
cdr3_nt: TGTGCCAGCAGCTTAGGAGGACCCAATAACTATGGCTACACCTTC
clone_size: NA
cdr3_length: 15
v_call: TRBV11-2
d_call: NA
j_call: TRBJ1-2

cdr3_aa: CASSPGQGEGTGELFF
cdr3_nt: TGTGCCAGCAGCCCTGGACAGGGGGAAGGCACCGGGGAGCTGTTTTTT
clone_size: once
cdr3_length: 16
v_call: TRBV11-2
d_call: TRBD1
j_call: TRBJ2-2

cdr3_aa: CASSLSPAKNIQYF
cdr3_nt: TGTGCCAGCAGTTTATCGCCGGCCAAAAACATTCAGTACTTC
clone_size: NA
cdr3_length: 14
v_call: TRBV27
d_call: NA
j_call: TRBJ2-4

cdr3_aa: CASSVSPYNEQFF
cdr3_nt: TGTGCCAGCAGCGTATCCCCCTACAATGAGCAGTTCTTC
clone_size: NA
cdr3_length: 13
v_call: TRBV9
d_call: NA
j_call: TRBJ2-1

cdr3_aa: CASSEFGRDEKLFF
cdr3_nt: TGTGCCAGCAGTGAATTTGGACGGGATGAAAAACTGTTTTTT
clone_size: NA
cdr3_length: 14
v_call: TRBV6-1
d_call: NA
j_call: TRBJ1-4

cdr3_aa: CASSTPDRARYEQYF
cdr3_nt: TGTGCCAGCAGCACCCCGGACAGGGCTCGCTACGAGCAGTACTTC
clone_size: NA
cdr3_length: 15
v_call: TRBV7-2
d_call: TRBD1
j_call: TRBJ2-7

cdr3_aa: CASSYFRGDTEAFF
cdr3_nt: TGTGCCAGCAGTTACTTCAGGGGAGACACTGAAGCTTTCTTT
clone_size: once
cdr3_length: 14
v_call: TRBV6-5
d_call: NA
j_call: TRBJ1-1